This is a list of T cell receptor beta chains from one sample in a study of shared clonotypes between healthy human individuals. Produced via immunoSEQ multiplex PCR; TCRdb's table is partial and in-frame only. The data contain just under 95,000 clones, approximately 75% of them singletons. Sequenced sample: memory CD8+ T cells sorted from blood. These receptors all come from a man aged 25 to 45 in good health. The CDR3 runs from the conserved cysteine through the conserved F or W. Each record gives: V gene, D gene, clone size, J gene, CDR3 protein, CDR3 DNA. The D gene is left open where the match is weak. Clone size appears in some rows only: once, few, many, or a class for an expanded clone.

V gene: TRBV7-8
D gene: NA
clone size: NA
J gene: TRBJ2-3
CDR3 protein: CASSLIAGDTQYF
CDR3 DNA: TGTGCCAGCAGCTTAATAGCCGGAGATACGCAGTATTTT

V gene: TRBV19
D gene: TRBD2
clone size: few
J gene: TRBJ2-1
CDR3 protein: CASRISGGAYNEQFF
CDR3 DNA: TGTGCCAGTAGAATTAGCGGGGGAGCGTACAATGAGCAGTTCTTC

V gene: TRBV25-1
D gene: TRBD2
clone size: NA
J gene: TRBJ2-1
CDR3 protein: CASSDSGLAGGSEQFF
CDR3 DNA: TGTGCCAGCAGTGACTCCGGACTAGCGGGAGGGAGTGAGCAGTTCTTC

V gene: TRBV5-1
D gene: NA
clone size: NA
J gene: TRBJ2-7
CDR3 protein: CASSYTGSYEQYF
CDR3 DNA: TGCGCCAGCAGCTATACAGGATCCTACGAGCAGTACTTC

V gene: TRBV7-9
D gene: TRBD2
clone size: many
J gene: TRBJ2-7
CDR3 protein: CSTSGVDYEQYF
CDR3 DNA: TGCTCGACTAGCGGCGTTGACTACGAGCAGTACTTC

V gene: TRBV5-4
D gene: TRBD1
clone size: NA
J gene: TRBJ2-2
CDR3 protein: CASSLIGTGFEKDTGELFF
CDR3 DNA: TGTGCCAGCAGCTTGATAGGGACAGGGTTCGAAAAGGACACCGGGGAGCTGTTTTTT

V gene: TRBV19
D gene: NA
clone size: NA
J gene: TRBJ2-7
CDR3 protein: CASSIAGGSSYEQYF
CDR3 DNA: TGTGCCAGTAGTATAGCCGGCGGTTCCTCCTACGAGCAGTACTTC

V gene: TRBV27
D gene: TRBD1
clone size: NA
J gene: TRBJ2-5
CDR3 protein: CASSLSGPGTGFLETQYF
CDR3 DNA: TGTGCCAGCAGTTTATCGGGACCCGGGACAGGGTTTTTGGAGACCCAGTACTTC

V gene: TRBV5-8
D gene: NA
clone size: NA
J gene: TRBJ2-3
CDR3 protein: CASSLRGADTQYF
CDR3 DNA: TGTGCCAGCAGCTTGAGGGGCGCAGATACGCAGTATTTT

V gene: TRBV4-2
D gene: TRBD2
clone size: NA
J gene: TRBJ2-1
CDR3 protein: CASSQGGGRQGVANEQFF
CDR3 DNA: TGTGCCAGCAGCCAAGGGGGCGGGAGGCAGGGTGTGGCCAATGAGCAGTTCTTC

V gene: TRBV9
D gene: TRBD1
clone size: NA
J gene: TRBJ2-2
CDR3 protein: CASSAPGQAINTGELFF
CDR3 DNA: TGTGCCAGCAGCGCCCCCGGACAGGCGATAAACACCGGGGAGCTGTTTTTT

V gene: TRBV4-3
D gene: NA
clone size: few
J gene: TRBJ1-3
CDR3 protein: CASSQETYSGNTIYF
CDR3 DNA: TGCGCCAGCAGCCAAGAAACCTACTCTGGAAACACCATATATTTT

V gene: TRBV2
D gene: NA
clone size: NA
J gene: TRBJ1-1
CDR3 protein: CASSEGPGTEAFF
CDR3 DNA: TGTGCCAGCAGTGAAGGCCCAGGCACTGAAGCTTTCTTT

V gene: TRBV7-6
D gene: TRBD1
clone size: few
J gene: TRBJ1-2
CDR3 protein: CASSLTGSPDYGYTF
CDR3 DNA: TGTGCCAGCAGCTTGACAGGGTCCCCAGACTATGGCTACACCTTC

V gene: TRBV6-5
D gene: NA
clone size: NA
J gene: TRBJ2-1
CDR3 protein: CASSPAPAYNEQFF
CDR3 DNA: TGTGCCAGCAGTCCGGCCCCGGCGTACAATGAGCAGTTCTTC

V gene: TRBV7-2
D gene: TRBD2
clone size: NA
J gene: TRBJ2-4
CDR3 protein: CASSLGLAPRLAKNIQYF
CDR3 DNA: TGTGCCAGCAGCTTGGGACTAGCGCCTAGATTAGCCAAAAACATTCAGTACTTC

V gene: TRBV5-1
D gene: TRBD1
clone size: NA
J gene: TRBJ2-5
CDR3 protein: CASSLVTGGYETQYF
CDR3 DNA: TGCGCCAGCAGCTTGGTGACAGGGGGGTATGAGACCCAGTACTTC

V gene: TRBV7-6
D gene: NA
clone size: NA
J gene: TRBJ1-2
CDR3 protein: CASSPTENYGYTF
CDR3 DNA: TGTGCCAGCAGCCCCACAGAGAACTATGGCTACACCTTC

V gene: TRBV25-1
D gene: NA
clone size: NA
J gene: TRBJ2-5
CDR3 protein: CASSDDDSTYSETQYF
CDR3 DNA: TGTGCCAGCAGTGATGACGACAGTACCTACTCGGAGACCCAGTACTTC

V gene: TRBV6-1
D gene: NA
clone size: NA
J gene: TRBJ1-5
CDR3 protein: CASSEGSGMNQPQHF
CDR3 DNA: TGTGCCAGCAGTGAAGGTTCGGGCATGAATCAGCCCCAGCATTTT

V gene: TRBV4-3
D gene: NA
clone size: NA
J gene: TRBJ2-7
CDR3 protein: CASSQAGGTPSYEQYF
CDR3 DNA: TGCGCCAGCAGCCAAGCGGGCGGGACCCCCTCCTACGAGCAGTACTTC

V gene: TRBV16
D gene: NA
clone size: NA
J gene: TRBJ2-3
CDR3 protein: CASSQSRRETDTQYF
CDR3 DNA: TGTGCCAGCAGCCAATCGCGACGGGAGACAGATACGCAGTATTTT

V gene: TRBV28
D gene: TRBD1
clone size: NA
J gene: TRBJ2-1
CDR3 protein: CASSQGASWNEQFF
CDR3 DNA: TGTGCCAGCAGTCAGGGGGCCAGTTGGAATGAGCAGTTCTTC

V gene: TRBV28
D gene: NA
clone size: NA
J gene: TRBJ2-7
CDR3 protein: CASSSQGRYEQYF
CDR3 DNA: TGTGCCAGCAGTTCGCAGGGAAGATACGAGCAGTACTTC

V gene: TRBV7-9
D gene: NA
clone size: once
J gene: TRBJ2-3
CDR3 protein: CASSSTLRLAQKGDTQYF
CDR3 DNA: TGTGCCAGCAGTTCCACCCTCCGGCTAGCACAAAAGGGAGATACGCAGTATTTT

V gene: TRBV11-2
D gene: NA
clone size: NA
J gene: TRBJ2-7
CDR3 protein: CASSLLISSTYEQYF
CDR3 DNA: TGTGCCAGCAGCTTACTAATAAGTAGCACCTACGAGCAGTACTTC